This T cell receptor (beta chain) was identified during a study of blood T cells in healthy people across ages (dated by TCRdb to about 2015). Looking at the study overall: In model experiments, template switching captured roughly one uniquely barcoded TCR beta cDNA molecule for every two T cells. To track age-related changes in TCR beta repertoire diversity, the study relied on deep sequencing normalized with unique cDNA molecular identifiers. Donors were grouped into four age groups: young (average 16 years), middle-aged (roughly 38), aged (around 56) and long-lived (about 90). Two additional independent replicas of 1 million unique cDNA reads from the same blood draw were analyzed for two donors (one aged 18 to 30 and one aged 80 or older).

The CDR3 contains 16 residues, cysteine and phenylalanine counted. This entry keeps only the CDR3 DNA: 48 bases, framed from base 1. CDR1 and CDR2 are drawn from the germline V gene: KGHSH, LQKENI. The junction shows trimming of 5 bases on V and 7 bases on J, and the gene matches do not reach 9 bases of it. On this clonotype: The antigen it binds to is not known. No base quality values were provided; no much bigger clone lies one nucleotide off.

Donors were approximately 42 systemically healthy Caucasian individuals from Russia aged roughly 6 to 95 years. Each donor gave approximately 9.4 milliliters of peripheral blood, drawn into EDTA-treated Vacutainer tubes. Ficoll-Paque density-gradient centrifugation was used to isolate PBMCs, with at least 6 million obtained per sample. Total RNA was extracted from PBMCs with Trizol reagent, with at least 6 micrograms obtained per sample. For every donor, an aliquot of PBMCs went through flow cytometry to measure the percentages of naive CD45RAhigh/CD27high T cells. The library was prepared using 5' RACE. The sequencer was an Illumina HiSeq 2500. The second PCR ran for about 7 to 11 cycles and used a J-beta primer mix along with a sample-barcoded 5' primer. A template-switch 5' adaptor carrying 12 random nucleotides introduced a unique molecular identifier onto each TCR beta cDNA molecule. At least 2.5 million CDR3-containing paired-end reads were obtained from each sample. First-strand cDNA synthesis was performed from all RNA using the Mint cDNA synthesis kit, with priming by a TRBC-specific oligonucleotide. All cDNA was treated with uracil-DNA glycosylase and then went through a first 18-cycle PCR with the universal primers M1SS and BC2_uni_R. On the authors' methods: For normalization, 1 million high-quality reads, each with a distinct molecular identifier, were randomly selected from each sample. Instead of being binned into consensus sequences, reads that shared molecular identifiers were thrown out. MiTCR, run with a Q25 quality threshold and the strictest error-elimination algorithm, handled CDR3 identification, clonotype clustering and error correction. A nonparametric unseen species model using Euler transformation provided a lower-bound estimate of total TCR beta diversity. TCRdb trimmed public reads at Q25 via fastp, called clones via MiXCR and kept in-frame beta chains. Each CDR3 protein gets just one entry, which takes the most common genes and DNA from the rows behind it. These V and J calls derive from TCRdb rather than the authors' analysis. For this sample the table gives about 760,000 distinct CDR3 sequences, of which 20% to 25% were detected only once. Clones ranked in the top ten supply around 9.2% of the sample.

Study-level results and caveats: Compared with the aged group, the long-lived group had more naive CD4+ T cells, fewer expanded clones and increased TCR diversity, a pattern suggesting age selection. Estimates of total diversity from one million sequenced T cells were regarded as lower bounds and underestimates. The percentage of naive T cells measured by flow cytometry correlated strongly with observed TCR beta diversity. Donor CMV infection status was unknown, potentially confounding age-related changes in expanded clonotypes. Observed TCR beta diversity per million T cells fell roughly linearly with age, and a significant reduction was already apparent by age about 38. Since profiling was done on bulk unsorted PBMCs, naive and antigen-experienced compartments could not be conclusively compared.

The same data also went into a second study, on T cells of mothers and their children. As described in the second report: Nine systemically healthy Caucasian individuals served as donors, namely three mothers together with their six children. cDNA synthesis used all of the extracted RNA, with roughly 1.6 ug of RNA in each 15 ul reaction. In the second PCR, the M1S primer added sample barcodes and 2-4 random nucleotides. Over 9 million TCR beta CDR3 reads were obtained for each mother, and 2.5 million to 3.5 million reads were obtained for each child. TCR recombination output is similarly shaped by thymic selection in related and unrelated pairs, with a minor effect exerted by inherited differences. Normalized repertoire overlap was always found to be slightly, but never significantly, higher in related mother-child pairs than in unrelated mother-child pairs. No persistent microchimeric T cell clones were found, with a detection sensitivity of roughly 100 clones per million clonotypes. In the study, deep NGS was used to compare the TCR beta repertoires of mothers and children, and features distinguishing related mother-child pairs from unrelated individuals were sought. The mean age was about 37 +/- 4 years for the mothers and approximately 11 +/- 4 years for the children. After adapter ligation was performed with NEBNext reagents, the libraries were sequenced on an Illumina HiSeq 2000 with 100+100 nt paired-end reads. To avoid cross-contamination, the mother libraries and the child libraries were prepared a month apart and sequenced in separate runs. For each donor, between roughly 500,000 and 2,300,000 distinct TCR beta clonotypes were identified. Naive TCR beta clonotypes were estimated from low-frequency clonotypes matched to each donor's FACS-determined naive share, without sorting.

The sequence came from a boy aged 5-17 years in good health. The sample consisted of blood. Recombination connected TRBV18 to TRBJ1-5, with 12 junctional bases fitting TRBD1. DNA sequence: TGTGCCAGCTCATTATCCGGGACAGGGGGCGGCCAGCCCCAGCATTTT. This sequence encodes CASSLSGTGGGQPQHF.